These 14 T cell receptor beta chains came from one sample sequenced in a study of human T cells and chemical hapten exposure. As for time point: patch test 1, 2 weeks after DPC sensitization. The treatment: therapeutic diphenylcyclopropenone sensitization with weekly scalp DPC. A single record per CDR3 protein comes from TCRdb applying MiXCR to the RACE reads. The sample carries 75,000 to 100,000 distinct CDR3 sequences, about 11% recorded once. The sample was whole blood, taken in connection with sensitization to the hapten diphenylcyclopropenone (DPC). The origin of the receptors is a woman aged 60-75 years with alopecia areata. Some clones in this sample may be carry-over from other donors' samples.

This clonotype was seen a few times. This rearrangement joins TRBV5-1 to TRBJ2-7; 7 bases line up with TRBD2. The CDR3 is 16 amino acids. With 4 bases clipped from V and 3 bases from J, the junction kept 13 bases outside the gene matches. CDR1 SGHRS and CDR2 YFSETQ come from the germline V gene. CDR3 nucleotides: TGCGCCAGCAGCCAAGGGATGTCGTCGGGGGGCTACGAGCAGTACTTC. Translating it yields CASSQGMSSGGYEQYF. Supplemented by reference TRBV5-1 and TRBJ2-7, the full variable domain reads KAGVTQTPRYLIKTRGQQVTLSCSPISGHRSVSWYQQTPGQGLQFLFEYFSETQRNKGNFPGRFSGRQFSNSRSEMNVSTLELGDSALYLCASSQGMSSGGYEQYFGPGTRLTVT.

In its sample, this clonotype was seen many times. The chain links TRBV29-1 to TRBJ1-2; TRBD1 matches at 7 bases. J was trimmed by 5 bases and V by 5 bases; bases with no gene match: 11. The CDR3 covers 14 residues. Germline V gene sequence: CDR1 SQVTM, CDR2 ANQGSEA. The CDR3, as DNA: TGCAGCGTTTCCTTGGGGACAGCCCCGTATGGCTACACCTTC. Its protein is CSVSLGTAPYGYTF.

The table lists this clonotype with many counts. The chain has TRBV2 and TRBJ2-3, with 7 positions matching TRBD1. Germline-derived CDR1 and CDR2 are SNHLY and FYNNEI. This CDR3 contains 16 residues. V was pared by 2 bases and J by 10 bases, with 15 bases of the junction left unmatched. This CDR3 reads CASSESGGPTLAAQYF. CDR3 DNA: TGTGCCAGCAGTGAATCAGGGGGACCCACCTTGGCGGCGCAGTATTTT. The full variable domain, in which reference TRBV2 and TRBJ2-3 provide the parts outside the CDR3, is EPEVTQTPSHQVTQMGQEVILRCVPISNHLYFYWYRQILGQKVEFLVSFYNNEISEKSEIFDDQFSVERPDGSNFTLKIRSTKLEDSAMYFCASSESGGPTLAAQYFGPGTRLTVL.

The CDR3 protein is CAISSVPTGGLQETQYF. Written as DNA, the CDR3 is TGTGCCATCAGCAGTGTCCCTACGGGGGGACTACAAGAGACCCAGTACTTC. V gene TRBV10-3 combines with J gene TRBJ2-5, with TRBD2 matching over 7 bases. Unmatched junction bases numbered 15, after V lost 6 bases and J lost 2 bases. The V gene's germline CDR1 is ENHRY and CDR2 SYGVKD. The CDR3 loop spans 17 amino acids.

This clonotype has ten or more counts. The chain is built from TRBV5-1 and TRBJ1-3; D gene ambiguous. The V and J ends lost 4 bases and 9 bases respectively, with 11 bases between them. There are 12 residues in the CDR3. Germline lookup yields CDR1 SGHRS and CDR2 YFSETQ. CDR3 sequence (DNA): TGCGCCAGCAGCCCGGGCGAAAGCACCATATATTTT. Translation: CASSPGESTIYF.

This clonotype was seen repeatedly, ten times or more. This chain joins TRBV12-3 or TRBV12-4 and TRBJ1-1; weak D call: TRBD1 (6 bases). V lost 5 bases to trimming and J lost 5 bases, with 15 bases between them. The CDR3 is made up of 14 amino acids. CDR3 bases: TGTGCCAGCAGTCTCCGGACAGAGGGAACTGAAGCTTTCTTT. Translated: CASSLRTEGTEAFF.

In DNA, the CDR3 is TGTGCCTGGAGTGGGGACAGGGGGCCCCTCCAATTGCCCCAGCATTTT. Amino acids: CAWSGDRGPLQLPQHF. The chain employs TRBV30 and TRBJ1-5; 12 nucleotides match TRBD1. V lost 1 base and J lost 9; bases outside the gene matches: 10. CDR3 length equals 16 residues. Germline V CDR1 and CDR2: GTSNPN, SVGIG (reference sequence). Based on the CDR3 plus reference TRBV30 and TRBJ1-5, the full variable domain is SQTIHQWPATLVQPVGSPLSLECTVEGTSNPNLYWYRQAAGRGLQLLFYSVGIGQISSEVPQNLSASRPQDRQFILSSKKLLLSDSGFYLCAWSGDRGPLQLPQHFGDGTRLSIL.

This clonotype was recorded many times. This sequence joins TRBV12-3 or TRBV12-4 and TRBJ1-5; D not resolved. Trimming took off 4 bases at V and 3 bases at J, with 10 bases between the two ends. The CDR3 sequence is 14 residues long. The CDR3 bases are TGTGCCAGCAGTTGGTGGGGTGACAATCAGCCCCAGCATTTT. Translated: CASSWWGDNQPQHF.

This clonotype showed up many times. The chain has TRBV29-1 and TRBJ1-2; 9 bases are a match to TRBD1. Trimming cost V 6 bases and J 8 bases; bases outside gene matches: 4. This CDR3 contains 11 residues. CDR1 is SQVTM and CDR2 is ANQGSEA in the germline V gene. The CDR3 DNA reads as TGCAGCGTCACAGGGGGCCACGGCTACACCTTC. This translates into CSVTGGHGYTF.

Many counts were recorded for this clonotype. This chain connects TRBV5-1 to TRBJ2-2; D may be TRBD1 or TRBD2 (6 bases each). The CDR3 covers 16 residues. Germline CDR1 is SGHRS and CDR2 is YFSETQ. The V and J ends lost 4 bases and 2 bases respectively, with 15 bases between them. The CDR3 region has the DNA TGCGCCAGCAGCCGGAACGGGGGCGTAAACACCGGGGAGCTGTTTTTT. This encodes CASSRNGGVNTGELFF. The whole variable domain, filled in from reference TRBV5-1 and TRBJ2-2, reads KAGVTQTPRYLIKTRGQQVTLSCSPISGHRSVSWYQQTPGQGLQFLFEYFSETQRNKGNFPGRFSGRQFSNSRSEMNVSTLELGDSALYLCASSRNGGVNTGELFFGEGSRLTVL.

This clonotype was seen only a few times. The chain recombines TRBV6-5 with TRBJ1-3; D is ambiguous. The V gene lost 5 bases and the J gene lost 0 bases, with 11 bases spanning the gap. CDR1 is MNHEY and CDR2 is SVGAGI in the germline V gene. The CDR3 totals 15 residues. The CDR3 region is CASSPGSYSGNTIYF. CDR3 DNA: TGTGCCAGCAGTCCCGGGAGCTACTCTGGAAACACCATATATTTT.

The table lists this clonotype with a few counts. This chain joins TRBV18 and TRBJ1-1, with D possibly being TRBD1 (5 bases). V was trimmed by 2 bases and J by 3 bases, leaving 10 bases between them. This CDR3 is 14 amino acids long. The germline gives CDR1 KGHSH, CDR2 LQKENI. DNA of the CDR3: TGTGCCAGCTCACCAGGGGTGACAGACACTGAAGCTTTCTTT. It translates to CASSPGVTDTEAFF. The entire variable domain, with the rest obtained from reference TRBV18 and TRBJ1-1, is as follows: NAGVMQNPRHLVRRRGQEARLRCSPMKGHSHVYWYRQLPEEGLKFMVYLQKENIIDESGMPKERFSAEFPKEGPSILRIQQVVRGDSAAYFCASSPGVTDTEAFFGQGTRLTVV.

This chain connects TRBV5-1 to TRBJ1-1; 8 bases fit TRBD1. Germline V gene data show CDR1 as SGHRS and CDR2 as YFSETQ. The length of the CDR3 is 14 residues. The trim removed 2 bases at V and 3 bases at J, leaving 3 bases unmatched. CDR3: CASSFGQGDTEAFF. The CDR3 DNA reads TGCGCCAGCAGCTTCGGACAGGGAGACACTGAAGCTTTCTTT. Full variable domain (outside the CDR3, taken from reference TRBV5-1 and TRBJ1-1): KAGVTQTPRYLIKTRGQQVTLSCSPISGHRSVSWYQQTPGQGLQFLFEYFSETQRNKGNFPGRFSGRQFSNSRSEMNVSTLELGDSALYLCASSFGQGDTEAFFGQGTRLTVV.

The chain recombines TRBV18 with TRBJ1-2; the D gene is possibly TRBD1 (6 bases). V lost 1 base and J lost 7, with 10 bases in between. Germline V gene sequence: CDR1 KGHSH, CDR2 LQKENI. This CDR3 comprises 13 residues. CDR3 in amino acids: CASSPQGVRGYTF. The DNA of the CDR3 is TGTGCCAGCTCACCACAGGGGGTCCGTGGCTACACCTTC.